A single sample is the source of the 27 T cell receptor beta chains below, sequenced in a study of T cell changes during pregnancy in multiple sclerosis. TCRdb's table, derived via immunoSEQ multiplex PCR, lists solely in-frame clones and lacks some. The sample yields 60,000 to 90,000 clones, 85% to 95% seen once. Sequencing used peripheral blood, obtained after pregnancy. The source of these receptors is a female donor in good health, enrolled as a control in a pregnancy study.

This chain connects TRBV5-1 to TRBJ2-1; weak D call: TRBD1 (6 bases). The CDR3 sequence is 14 residues long. V gave up 1 base and J gave up 5 bases, with 10 bases separating them. Germline-derived CDR1 and CDR2 are SGHRS and YFSETQ. The DNA for the CDR3 is TGCGCCAGCAGCTTGACAGGGTTACACAATGAGCAGTTCTTC. This gives the protein CASSLTGLHNEQFF.

V usage is TRBV7-2 and J usage is TRBJ2-1, with D possibly being TRBD2 (6 bases). Between the trimmed V and J ends, which lost 2 bases and 4 bases, there was a span of 9 bases. The CDR3 sequence is 14 residues long. The germline gives CDR1 SGHTA, CDR2 FQGNSA. CDR3 in DNA: TGTGCCAGCAGCTTACTTAGCGGATACAATGAGCAGTTCTTC. Encoded protein: CASSLLSGYNEQFF.

The chain recombines TRBV5-5 with TRBJ2-7; D is possibly TRBD2 (5 bases). CDR3 length equals 15 residues. The germline CDR1 and CDR2 sequences are SGHKS and YYEKEE (reference sequence). V lost 3 bases, J lost 3 bases, and 16 bases lay in between. The CDR3 nucleotides are TGTGCCAGCAGCTCCGGACCGGGAACGGTCTACGAGCAGTACTTC. It codes for CASSSGPGTVYEQYF.

The chain employs TRBV6-5 and TRBJ2-7; D is perhaps TRBD1 (7 bases). The CDR3 covers 15 residues. V lost 0 bases to trimming and J lost 2 bases, with 11 bases between them. CDR1 is MNHEY and CDR2 is SVGAGI in the germline V gene. The CDR3 is CASSYSEGATYEQYF. In nucleotides, the CDR3 is TGTGCCAGCAGTTACTCGGAGGGGGCCACCTACGAGCAGTACTTC.

This chain uses TRBV5-1 with TRBJ2-2; possibly TRBD1 for D (6 bases). The length of the CDR3 is 14 residues. The V gene lost 0 bases and the J gene lost 6 bases, with 9 bases spanning the gap. The V gene's germline CDR1 is SGHRS and CDR2 YFSETQ. CDR3 nucleotides: TGCGCCAGCAGCTTGGACAGGGCCCCCGGGGAGCTGTTTTTT. Translated: CASSLDRAPGELFF.

The chain joins TRBV6-5 to TRBJ1-1; D is unresolved. Trimming took off 2 bases at V and 6 bases at J, with 19 bases between the two ends. CDR1 MNHEY and CDR2 SVGAGI come from the germline V gene. This CDR3 contains 16 residues. The CDR3 region has the DNA TGTGCCAGCAGTTACGCGGGTTCCTACCCATCCCCTGAAGCTTTCTTT. It yields the protein CASSYAGSYPSPEAFF.

The V gene is TRBV19, the J gene TRBJ1-2, with 9 nucleotides matching TRBD1. Per germline, CDR1 LNHDA and CDR2 SQIVND (reference sequence). This CDR3 contains 14 residues. With 8 bases clipped from V and 8 bases from J, the junction kept 12 bases outside the gene matches. CDR3 in DNA: TGTGCCAGTGGCATGGACAGGGGATTAGGAGGCTACACCTTC. Protein: CASGMDRGLGGYTF. The full variable domain, its missing parts supplied by reference TRBV19 and TRBJ1-2, is DGGITQSPKYLFRKEGQNVTLSCEQNLNHDAMYWYRQDPGQGLRLIYYSQIVNDFQKGDIAEGYSVSREKKESFPLTVTSAQKNPTAFYLCASGMDRGLGGYTFGSGTRLTVV.

The chain employs TRBV7-3 and TRBJ1-1; TRBD1 might be the D (5 bases). Trimming left V 5 bases short and J 2 bases short, with 15 bases between. Germline values: CDR1 SGHTA, CDR2 FQGTGA. CDR3 size: 15 residues. The CDR3 coding sequence is TGTGCCAGCAGCCCCTCGGGCAGGGTCAACACTGAAGCTTTCTTT. It yields the protein CASSPSGRVNTEAFF.

Worth noting for this clone: A read error may produce the germline difference seen at one junction end. The CDR3 spells CASSQDQMARESKTGELFF. CDR3 in DNA: TGCGCCAGCAGCCAAGACCAGATGGCGAGGGAGTCGAAAACCGGGGAGCTGTTTTTT. This rearrangement joins TRBV4-3 to TRBJ2-2; D is possibly TRBD2 (5 bases). The length of the CDR3 is 19 residues. Germline lookup yields CDR1 LGHNA and CDR2 YSLEER.

The rearrangement joins TRBV10-3 to TRBJ1-2, with a tentative D call TRBD1 (6 bases). This CDR3 spans 16 amino acids. Germline lookup yields CDR1 ENHRY and CDR2 SYGVKD. V dropped 3 bases and J dropped 6 bases, with 20 bases sitting between them. CDR3 loop: CAISDYRAGGADGYTF. The CDR3 DNA follows: TGTGCCATCAGTGATTACAGGGCGGGAGGGGCCGATGGCTACACCTTC.

V and J are TRBV5-4 and TRBJ1-1, with D possibly matching TRBD1 (6 bases). CDR1 and CDR2 (germline): SGHNT, YYREEE (reference sequence). The CDR3 runs to 15 residues. V was pared by 1 base and J by 8 bases, with 18 bases between. The CDR3 is CASSLPGLRGGEAFF. The CDR3 DNA is TGTGCCAGCAGCTTGCCGGGACTTAGGGGGGGGGAAGCTTTCTTT.

The rearrangement links TRBV28 to TRBJ2-1; D is possibly TRBD2 (6 bases). The CDR3 runs to 14 residues. Germline assignment: CDR1 MDHEN and CDR2 SYDVKM. V was pared by 5 bases and J by 2 bases, with 10 bases between. The CDR3 DNA follows: TGTGCCAGCAGTCTATCGGGAGCCTACAATGAGCAGTTCTTC. Its translation: CASSLSGAYNEQFF.

This chain joins TRBV5-1 and TRBJ2-5; the D gene is possibly TRBD1 (6 bases). Trimming pared 0 bases from V and 4 bases from J, leaving 10 bases between. There are 14 residues in the CDR3. Germline V lookup: CDR1 SGHRS, CDR2 YFSETQ. CDR3 sequence: CASSLGQGPETQYF. Here the CDR3 DNA reads TGCGCCAGCAGCTTGGGTCAGGGGCCAGAGACCCAGTACTTC. Full variable domain (rest looked up from reference TRBV5-1 and TRBJ2-5): KAGVTQTPRYLIKTRGQQVTLSCSPISGHRSVSWYQQTPGQGLQFLFEYFSETQRNKGNFPGRFSGRQFSNSRSEMNVSTLELGDSALYLCASSLGQGPETQYFGPGTRLLVL.

This sequence joins TRBV5-1 and TRBJ2-3, with a weak D call TRBD1 (5 bases). The CDR3 sequence is 13 residues long. Germline assignment: CDR1 SGHRS and CDR2 YFSETQ. Trimming stripped 2 bases from V and 6 bases from J, with 10 bases between. CDR3 residues: CASSLGVSDTQYF. The CDR3 DNA reads TGCGCCAGCAGCTTAGGGGTCTCGGATACGCAGTATTTT.

The chain couples TRBV6-4 to TRBJ2-1, with TRBD2 matching 12 bases. Germline assignment: CDR1 MRHNA and CDR2 SNTAGT. CDR3 size: 13 residues. V dropped 2 bases and J dropped 13; count of bases not matched to a gene: 3. CDR3 residues: CASSDGLAGTQFF. The CDR3 DNA is TGTGCCAGCAGTGACGGACTAGCGGGAACCCAGTTCTTC.

V is TRBV28 and J is TRBJ1-2, with a weak D call TRBD1 (6 bases). Per germline, CDR1 MDHEN and CDR2 SYDVKM. This CDR3 comprises 14 residues. Trimming took 4 bases from V and 4 from J, leaving 13 bases between them. The CDR3 sequence: CASSSSGETYGYTF. DNA of the CDR3: TGTGCCAGCAGTTCGTCAGGGGAGACCTATGGCTACACCTTC.

J is TRBJ1-2 and V is TRBV5-6; 7 bases fit TRBD1. The CDR3 spans 14 residues. V was clipped by 6 bases and J by 5 bases; unmatched bases: 10. CDR1 and CDR2 (germline): SGHDT, YYEEEE. The CDR3: CASNQDRIEYGYTF. The CDR3 coding sequence is TGTGCCAGCAACCAGGACAGGATCGAATATGGCTACACCTTC.

V gene TRBV11-2 combines with J gene TRBJ2-6; maybe TRBD1 (5 bases). V gave up 5 bases and J gave up 3 bases, with 14 bases separating them. Germline CDR1 SGHAT, CDR2 FQNNGV. There are 16 residues in the CDR3. CDR3 loop: CASSHQGTRGANVLTF. CDR3 in DNA: TGTGCCAGCAGCCACCAGGGTACTCGTGGGGCCAACGTCCTGACTTTC. Using reference TRBV11-2 and TRBJ2-6 for the parts outside the CDR3, the full variable domain is EAGVAQSPRYKIIEKRQSVAFWCNPISGHATLYWYQQILGQGPKLLIQFQNNGVVDDSQLPKDRFSAERLKGVDSTLKIQPAKLEDSAVYLCASSHQGTRGANVLTFGAGSRLTVL.

The chain links TRBV6-5 to TRBJ1-1; tentative D call: TRBD1 (6 bases). V was clipped by 7 bases and J by 0 bases, with 12 bases between them. The CDR3 loop spans 14 amino acids. Germline V gives CDR1 MNHEY, CDR2 SVGAGI. CDR3 loop: CASKKDRMNTEAFF. The DNA of the CDR3 is TGTGCCAGCAAAAAGGACAGAATGAACACTGAAGCTTTCTTT.

The chain links TRBV28 to TRBJ2-1, with 10 bases identical to TRBD1. With V trimmed by 6 bases and J by 7 bases, 9 bases remained unmatched. Per germline, CDR1 MDHEN and CDR2 SYDVKM. The CDR3 is made up of 15 amino acids. The CDR3 loop reads CASSPPGQGWNEQFF. In DNA form, the CDR3 reads TGTGCCAGCAGCCCACCGGGACAGGGGTGGAATGAGCAGTTCTTC.

This chain uses TRBV19 with TRBJ1-5, with TRBD1 as a possible D gene (6 bases). With 2 bases removed from V and 0 bases from J, the gap between germline ends came to 11 bases. The CDR3 extends over 16 amino acids. Germline V gives CDR1 LNHDA, CDR2 SQIVND (reference sequence). DNA of the CDR3: TGTGCCAGTAGTATACGACAGGCGTATAGCAATCAGCCCCAGCATTTT. It specifies CASSIRQAYSNQPQHF.

V usage is TRBV30 and J usage is TRBJ2-5; 8 positions agree with TRBD2. The CDR3 spans 15 residues. Per the germline V gene, CDR1 is GTSNPN and CDR2 is SVGIG (reference sequence). Trimming at V came to 4 bases and at J to 3 bases, leaving 10 bases not matched to a gene. In nucleotides, the CDR3 is TGTGCCTGGACCCTCCGGGGGGGGAAGGAAGAGACCCAGTACTTC. Residues: CAWTLRGGKEETQYF.

The chain employs TRBV4-3 and TRBJ2-3; TRBD2 aligns across 7 bases. Germline V gene lookup returns CDR1 LGHNA and CDR2 YSLEER. V shed 2 bases and J 4 bases; nucleotides not matched to a gene: 9. The CDR3 spans 16 residues. The CDR3 spells CASSQWGIGGSDTQYF. In DNA form, the CDR3 reads TGCGCCAGCAGCCAATGGGGGATCGGGGGGTCAGATACGCAGTATTTT.

The CDR3 protein is CASSQEFRGPPGNTIYF. The CDR3 DNA reads as TGCGCCAGCAGCCAAGAATTCAGGGGTCCCCCTGGAAACACCATATATTTT. The J gene is TRBJ1-3, the V gene TRBV4-1, with TRBD1 as a possible D gene (6 bases). CDR3 length: 17 residues. Germline assignment: CDR1 MGHRA and CDR2 YSYEKL. The V and J ends lost 0 bases and 2 bases respectively, with 14 bases between them.

V is TRBV5-3 and J is TRBJ2-1; D may be TRBD2 (6 bases). TRBV5-3 is noted as an ORF with a role that remains uncertain. The CDR3 loop spans 15 amino acids. V lost 7 bases and J 7 bases, leaving 21 bases between the germline ends. DNA for the CDR3: TGTGCCAGAGCTAGCGCCGAACCCCCGGGGAATGAGCAGTTCTTC. Amino acid sequence: CARASAEPPGNEQFF.

The chain links TRBV4-1 to TRBJ1-5; D not certain. The CDR3 contains 15 residues. CDR1 MGHRA and CDR2 YSYEKL come from the germline V gene. Deletions cut 5 bases from V and 0 bases from J, with 11 bases between. The CDR3 protein is CASSSVPNSNQPQHF. The CDR3 coding sequence is TGCGCCAGCAGCTCGGTCCCCAATAGCAATCAGCCCCAGCATTTT.

The V call is TRBV28, the J call TRBJ2-1; the match to TRBD2 covers 10 bases. This CDR3 contains 21 residues. Germline lookup yields CDR1 MDHEN and CDR2 SYDVKM. V shed 3 bases and J 5 bases; nucleotides not matched to a gene: 22. The CDR3 nucleotides are TGTGCCAGCAGTTTTTATGTCGGCCCCGGGGGGCTAGCGGGAGACGACAATGAGCAGTTCTTC. It yields the protein CASSFYVGPGGLAGDDNEQFF.